This is a list of T cell receptor beta chains from one sample in a study of blood T cell repertoires in COVID-19. Generated by immunoSEQ multiplex PCR, the TCRdb table keeps only in-frame clones and is missing some. The sample shows 350,000 to 500,000 clones, approximately 91% of them seen only once. Material for sequencing was PBMCs or T cells enriched from blood (not recorded which). All receptors come from a woman between 18 and 30 years old who had been exposed to COVID-19. The CDR3 runs from the conserved cysteine through the conserved F or W. The D gene is left open where the match is weak. Size tells how often a clone was seen (once, few, many) or the class of an expanded clone, and some rows leave it out.

abundance	v_gene	d_gene	j_gene	CDR3aa	CDR3nt
many	TRBV10-2	TRBD1	TRBJ1-1	CASRPGTGDTEAFF	TGCGCCAGCAGACCCGGGACAGGGGACACTGAAGCTTTCTTT
.	TRBV29-1	TRBD1	TRBJ2-5	CSVTGAAEETQYF	TGCAGCGTTACAGGGGCGGCGGAAGAGACCCAGTACTTC
.	TRBV6-5	.	TRBJ2-7	CASSYSGLYEQYF	TGTGCCAGCAGTTATTCGGGTCTCTACGAGCAGTACTTC
.	TRBV28	TRBD1	TRBJ2-5	CASSLSRQGAETQYF	TGTGCCAGCAGTTTATCCCGGCAGGGGGCCGAGACCCAGTACTTC
.	TRBV4-1	TRBD2	TRBJ2-7	CASSQPPGLAVYEEQYF	TGCGCCAGCAGCCAACCACCGGGACTAGCTGTTTACGAAGAGCAGTACTTC
few	TRBV27	.	TRBJ2-2	CASSSGLNTGELFF	TGTGCCAGCTCCAGCGGCCTCAACACCGGGGAGCTGTTTTTT
.	TRBV5-1	TRBD2	TRBJ2-3	CASSLALRESVDTQYF	TGCGCCAGCAGCTTGGCTTTGCGGGAGAGCGTAGATACGCAGTATTTT
.	TRBV1	.	TRBJ2-1	CTSRWSGSSSYNEQFF	TGCACCAGCAGGTGGAGCGGGAGTAGCTCCTACAATGAGCAGTTCTTC
once	TRBV6-5	.	TRBJ1-2	CASSYEGGIDGYTF	TGTGCCAGCAGTTATGAGGGAGGGATCGATGGCTACACCTTC
.	TRBV2	.	TRBJ2-3	CASTPGRRSDTQYF	TGTGCCAGCACCCCGGGCAGGAGGAGTGATACGCAGTATTTT
once	TRBV10-3	TRBD2	TRBJ2-1	CAISILAGTGQEQFF	TGTGCCATCAGTATACTAGCGGGGACGGGTCAAGAGCAGTTCTTC
.	TRBV7-5	.	TRBJ1-1	CARSLDRNTEAFF	TGTGCCAGAAGCTTAGACAGAAACACTGAAGCTTTCTTT
.	TRBV6-6	.	TRBJ2-7	CASSYTPTAQNLVSSEQYF	TGTGCCAGCAGCTATACCCCGACAGCACAAAACCTCGTTTCGAGTGAGCAGTACTTC
once	TRBV28	TRBD2	TRBJ2-5	CASKPAGEETQYF	TGTGCCAGCAAACCAGCGGGGGAAGAGACCCAGTACTTC
.	TRBV9	TRBD1	TRBJ2-1	CASSVEMGQGVDEQFF	TGTGCCAGCAGCGTAGAAATGGGACAGGGGGTCGATGAGCAGTTCTTC
.	TRBV24-1	TRBD1	TRBJ2-4	CATSEPPDREQYF	TGTGCCACCAGTGAGCCGCCCGACAGGGAACAGTACTTC
.	TRBV19	.	TRBJ1-2	CASSIGLNGYTF	TGTGCCAGTAGTATCGGACTAAATGGCTACACCTTC
few	TRBV2	.	TRBJ1-6	CASKGGQRENSPLHF	TGTGCCAGCAAGGGGGGGCAAAGGGAAAATTCACCCCTCCACTTT
once	TRBV7-9	TRBD1	TRBJ1-5	CASSLGTGTGNQPQHF	TGTGCCAGCAGCTTAGGGACCGGGACAGGAAATCAGCCCCAGCATTTT
.	TRBV28	TRBD2	TRBJ2-2	CASSGVLLAGETGELFF	TGTGCCAGCAGTGGAGTCCTTCTAGCGGGGGAGACCGGGGAGCTGTTTTTT
.	TRBV15	.	TRBJ1-5	CATSRDFGGIGDQPQHF	TGTGCCACCAGCAGAGATTTTGGAGGGATAGGGGATCAGCCCCAGCATTTT
.	TRBV28	TRBD1	TRBJ1-2	CASSSTGGGGYTF	TGTGCCAGCAGCTCTACAGGGGGCGGCGGCTACACCTTC
.	TRBV6-1	.	TRBJ2-2	CASSERGAGGIGELFF	TGTGCCAGCAGCGAAAGGGGGGCAGGGGGAATCGGGGAGCTGTTTTTT
once	TRBV20-1	.	TRBJ1-6	CSASLQTPYNSPLHF	TGCAGTGCTAGTTTGCAGACACCCTATAATTCACCCCTCCACTTT
.	TRBV23-1	TRBD1	TRBJ2-7	CATYLGQGKTYEQYF	TGCGCCACCTACCTCGGACAGGGGAAGACCTACGAGCAGTACTTC
.	TRBV7-9	.	TRBJ2-7	CASSQDSSYEQYF	TGTGCCAGCAGTCAGGACAGCTCCTACGAGCAGTACTTC
.	TRBV28	.	TRBJ2-2	CASSLTGDTGELFF	TGTGCCAGCAGTCTCACGGGGGACACCGGGGAGCTGTTTTTT
.	TRBV4-2	TRBD1	TRBJ1-4	CASSQPTGGLSNEKLFF	TGTGCCAGCAGCCAACCGACAGGGGGACTCTCTAATGAAAAACTGTTTTTT
.	TRBV18	.	TRBJ1-4	CASSPRVTATNEKLFF	TGTGCCAGCTCACCACGGGTAACAGCAACTAATGAAAAACTGTTTTTT